This is a list of T cell receptor beta chains from one sample in a study of CD8+CD57+ T cells in acquired aplastic anemia. TCRdb ran MiXCR on the reads and lists one entry per CDR3 protein. The repertoire holds about 190,000 distinct CDR3 sequences, with around 50% as singletons. Source material: sorted CD4+, CD8+, or CD8+CD57+ T cells (not recorded which) from PBMCs. These receptor sequences come from a human donor in good health, serving as a control. CDR3s include the opening cysteine and the closing phenylalanine or tryptophan. The order of the fields is J gene, clone size, V gene, D gene, CDR3 protein, CDR3 DNA. A D gene is named only where the DNA matches it firmly. Expanded clones get a size class; other rows say once, few or many, or leave the size out.

J: TRBJ1-3; size: few; V: TRBV10-3; D: .; CDR3: CAISEQGSGNTIYF; DNA: TGTGCCATCAGTGAACAGGGCTCTGGAAACACCATATATTTT
J: TRBJ2-5; size: .; V: TRBV11-3; D: TRBD2; CDR3: CASSPSTSASGAQYF; DNA: TGTGCCAGCAGCCCCTCGACTAGCGCCAGTGGGGCCCAGTACTTC
J: TRBJ2-3; size: few; V: TRBV10-3; D: .; CDR3: CAISGRASGGNTDTQYF; DNA: TGTGCCATCAGTGGCCGCGCGTCGGGCGGGAACACAGATACGCAGTATTTT
J: TRBJ1-5; size: many; V: TRBV12-3/TRBV12-4; D: TRBD1; CDR3: CASRLTGDSNQPQHF; DNA: TGTGCCAGCAGGTTGACAGGGGATAGCAATCAGCCCCAGCATTTT
J: TRBJ2-5; size: .; V: TRBV7-2; D: .; CDR3: CASSLGGQQETQYF; DNA: TGTGCCAGCAGCTTAGGCGGCCAGCAAGAGACCCAGTACTTC
J: TRBJ1-4; size: many; V: TRBV7-2; D: .; CDR3: CASRPQVTATEKLFF; DNA: TGTGCCAGCAGGCCCCAGGTGACAGCGACGGAAAAACTGTTTTTT
J: TRBJ2-6; size: once; V: TRBV24-1; D: .; CDR3: CATRERAGANVLTF; DNA: TGTGCCACCAGGGAGAGGGCAGGGGCCAACGTCCTGACTTTC
J: TRBJ2-7; size: .; V: TRBV10-3; D: TRBD1; CDR3: CAIEGGQGANNEQYF; DNA: TGTGCCATCGAGGGGGGACAGGGGGCAAATAACGAGCAGTACTTC
J: TRBJ2-3; size: .; V: TRBV25-1; D: TRBD2; CDR3: CASSPRLAGGYTDTQYF; DNA: TGTGCCAGCAGTCCGCGACTAGCGGGGGGCTACACAGATACGCAGTATTTT
J: TRBJ2-7; size: .; V: TRBV2; D: TRBD1; CDR3: CASRGQGTYELYF; DNA: TGCGCCAGCAGGGGACAGGGAACCTACGAGCTGTACTTC
J: TRBJ1-1; size: many; V: TRBV6-5; D: .; CDR3: CASSYSKALWRGTEAFF; DNA: TGTGCCAGCAGTTACTCGAAAGCCCTATGGCGCGGGACTGAAGCTTTCTTT
J: TRBJ2-7; size: once; V: TRBV12-3/TRBV12-4; D: .; CDR3: CASAYTDSYEQYF; DNA: TGTGCCAGCGCGTACACGGACTCCTACGAGCAGTACTTC
J: TRBJ1-3; size: many; V: TRBV20-1; D: .; CDR3: CSARQRGVSGNTIYF; DNA: TGCAGTGCTAGACAGAGGGGAGTATCTGGAAACACCATATATTTT
J: TRBJ1-5; size: .; V: TRBV6-6; D: .; CDR3: CASSPEGNQPQHF; DNA: TGTGCCAGCAGCCCGGAGGGGAATCAGCCCCAGCATTTT
J: TRBJ1-2; size: .; V: TRBV14; D: .; CDR3: CASSQDTAPNYGYTF; DNA: TGTGCCAGCAGCCAGGACACTGCACCTAACTATGGCTACACCTTC
J: TRBJ2-7; size: .; V: TRBV6-4; D: .; CDR3: CASSDARVPNYEQYF; DNA: TGTGCCAGCAGTGACGCCCGGGTGCCTAACTACGAGCAGTACTTC